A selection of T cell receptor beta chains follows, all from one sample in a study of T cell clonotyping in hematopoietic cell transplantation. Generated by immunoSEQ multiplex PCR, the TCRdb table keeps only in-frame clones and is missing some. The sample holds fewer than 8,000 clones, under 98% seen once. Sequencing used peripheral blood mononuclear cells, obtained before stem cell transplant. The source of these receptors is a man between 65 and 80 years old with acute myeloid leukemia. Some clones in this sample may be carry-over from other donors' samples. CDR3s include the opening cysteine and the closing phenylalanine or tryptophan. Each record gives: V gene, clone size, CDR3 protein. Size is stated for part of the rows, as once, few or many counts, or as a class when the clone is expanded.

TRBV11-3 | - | CASSHGQTSYEQYF
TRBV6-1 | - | CASLARGRIPEAFF
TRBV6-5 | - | CASAWVANEKLFF
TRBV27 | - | CASSLSVRVVTQYF
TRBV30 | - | CAWSVGLGTNEKLFF
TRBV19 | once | CASSTTGGGEQYF
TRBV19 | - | CASSIESTGGDYTF
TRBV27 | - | CASPRRGPPLSYEQYF
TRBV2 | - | CASSEGTGDEQYF
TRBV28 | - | CASSLPSSNQPQHF
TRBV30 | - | CAWGGDNEKLFF
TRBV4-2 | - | CASSQRTADEQYF
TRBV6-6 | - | CASNTPGAEAFF
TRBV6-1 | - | CASSSREGGDEQFF
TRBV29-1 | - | CSVEEGAQFNYGYTF
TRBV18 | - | CASSPGGVYGYTF
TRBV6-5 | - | CASSYGSTNEQFF
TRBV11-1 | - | CASSFRQGPGTF
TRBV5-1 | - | CASSFSGTGVYGYTF
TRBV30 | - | CAWSGGTGFHSPLHF